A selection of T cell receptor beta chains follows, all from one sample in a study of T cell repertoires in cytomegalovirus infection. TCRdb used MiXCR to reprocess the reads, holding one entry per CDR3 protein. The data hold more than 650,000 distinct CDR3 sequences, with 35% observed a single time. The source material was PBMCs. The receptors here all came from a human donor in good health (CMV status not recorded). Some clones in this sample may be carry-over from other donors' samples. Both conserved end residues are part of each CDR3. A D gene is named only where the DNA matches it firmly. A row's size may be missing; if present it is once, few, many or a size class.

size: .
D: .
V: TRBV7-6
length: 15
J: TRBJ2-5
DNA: TGTGCCAGCAGCTTATTAGCCCCAGGAGGGGAGACCCAGTACTTC
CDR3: CASSLLAPGGETQYF

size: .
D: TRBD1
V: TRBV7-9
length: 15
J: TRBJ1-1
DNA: TGTGCCAGCAGCTTGCAGGGGGCCTTGAACACTGAAGCTTTCTTT
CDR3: CASSLQGALNTEAFF

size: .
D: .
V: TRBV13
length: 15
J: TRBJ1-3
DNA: TGTGCCAGCAGCTTAGGACCGATCTCTGGAAACACCATATATTTT
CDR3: CASSLGPISGNTIYF

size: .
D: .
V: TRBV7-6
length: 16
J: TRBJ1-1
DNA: TGTGCCAGCAGCTTAGAGACAGAACTAATGAACACTGAAGCTTTCTTT
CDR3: CASSLETELMNTEAFF

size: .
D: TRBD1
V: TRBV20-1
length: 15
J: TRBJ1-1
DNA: TGCAGTGCTCCTGGACAGGGGCGCTACGGAACTGAAGCTTTCTTT
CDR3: CSAPGQGRYGTEAFF

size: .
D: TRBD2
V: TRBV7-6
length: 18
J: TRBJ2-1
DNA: TGTGCCAGCAGCTTAGCGGTTCGGGGGGCTAGCGGGAGGAATGAGCAGTTCTTC
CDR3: CASSLAVRGASGRNEQFF

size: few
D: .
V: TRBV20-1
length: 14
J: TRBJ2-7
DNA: TGCAGTGCTACTAAACCGGGACCTAGATACGAGCAGTACTTC
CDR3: CSATKPGPRYEQYF

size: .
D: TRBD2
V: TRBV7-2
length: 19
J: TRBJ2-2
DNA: TGTGCCAGCAGCTTATATGTGGTAGCGGGAGGGTTTGGCACCGGGGAGCTGTTTTTT
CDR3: CASSLYVVAGGFGTGELFF

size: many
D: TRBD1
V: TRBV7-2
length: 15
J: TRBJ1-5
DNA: TGTGCCAGCAGCCATTTGGACAGGGGAAGGCAGCCCCAGCATTTT
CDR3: CASSHLDRGRQPQHF

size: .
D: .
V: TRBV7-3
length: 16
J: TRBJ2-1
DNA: TGTGCCAGCAGCGAGATGCCGCATTCCCCCTACAATGAGCAGTTCTTC
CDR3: CASSEMPHSPYNEQFF

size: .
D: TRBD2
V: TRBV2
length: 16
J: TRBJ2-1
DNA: TGTGCCAGCAGCGAAATAGCGGGAGCTTCCTACAATGAGCAGTTCTTC
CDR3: CASSEIAGASYNEQFF

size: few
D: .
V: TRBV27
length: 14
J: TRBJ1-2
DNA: TGTGCCAGCACCGGAGCAGATCCACAAAATGGCTACACCTTC
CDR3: CASTGADPQNGYTF

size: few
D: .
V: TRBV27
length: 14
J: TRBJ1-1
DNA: TGTGCCAGCAGTTTATGGCAGGGGCACACTGAAGCTTTCTTT
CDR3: CASSLWQGHTEAFF

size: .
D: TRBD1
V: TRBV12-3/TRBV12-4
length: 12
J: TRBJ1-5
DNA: TGTGCCAGCTGTCGCTCCGGGACAGGGGAACATTTT
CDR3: CASCRSGTGEHF

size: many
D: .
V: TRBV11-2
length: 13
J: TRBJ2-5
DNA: TGTGCCAGCAGCCCCCATCTCCAAGAGACCCAGTACTTC
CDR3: CASSPHLQETQYF

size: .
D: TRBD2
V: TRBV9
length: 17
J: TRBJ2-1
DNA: TGTGCCAGCACCCAGAGGCCCAGCGGGAGCTCCTACAATGAGCAGTTCTTC
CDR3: CASTQRPSGSSYNEQFF

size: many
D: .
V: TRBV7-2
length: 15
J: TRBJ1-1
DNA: TGTGCCAGCAGCCCACAGGGCGCACGGGGAACTGAAGCTTTCTTT
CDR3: CASSPQGARGTEAFF

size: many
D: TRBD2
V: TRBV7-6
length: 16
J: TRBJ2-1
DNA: TGTGCCAGCAGCCCTAGGACTAGCGGGGGGTACAATGAGCAGTTCTTC
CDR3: CASSPRTSGGYNEQFF

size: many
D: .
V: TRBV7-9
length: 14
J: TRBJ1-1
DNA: TGTGCCAGCAGGCCCGGGCGGGGAAACACTGAAGCTTTCTTT
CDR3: CASRPGRGNTEAFF

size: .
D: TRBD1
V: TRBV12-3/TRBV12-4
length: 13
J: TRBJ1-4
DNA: TGTGCCAGCTGGGACAGGGGAGCTGAAAAACTGTTTTTT
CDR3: CASWDRGAEKLFF

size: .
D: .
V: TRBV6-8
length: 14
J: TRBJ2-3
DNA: TGTGCCAGCAGGAGGTCGACTAGTGCAGATACGCAGTATTTT
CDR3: CASRRSTSADTQYF

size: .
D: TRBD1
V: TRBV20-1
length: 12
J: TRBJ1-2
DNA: TGCAGTGCTAGGCGGACAGGTTTTTGCTACACCTTC
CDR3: CSARRTGFCYTF